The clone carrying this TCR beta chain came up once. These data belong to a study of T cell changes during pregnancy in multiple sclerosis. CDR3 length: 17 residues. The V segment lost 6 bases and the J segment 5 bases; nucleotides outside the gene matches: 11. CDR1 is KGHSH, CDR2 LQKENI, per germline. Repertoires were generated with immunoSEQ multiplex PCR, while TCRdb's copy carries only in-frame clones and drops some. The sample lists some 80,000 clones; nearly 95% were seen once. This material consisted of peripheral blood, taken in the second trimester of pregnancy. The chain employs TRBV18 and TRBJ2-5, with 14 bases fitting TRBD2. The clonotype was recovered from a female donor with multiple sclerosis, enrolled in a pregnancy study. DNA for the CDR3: TGTGCCAGCTCCTCCCGGACTAGCGGGAGGCCACGGGAGACCCAGTACTTC. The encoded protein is CASSSRTSGRPRETQYF.